The present T cell receptor beta chain was sequenced within a study of sequential checkpoint blockade in melanoma. Study overall: Randomization was 1:1 between first-line nivolumab→ipilimumab and ipilimumab→nivolumab.

There are a few counts of this clone. Produced via immunoSEQ multiplex PCR; TCRdb's table is partial and in-frame only. The top ten clones hold 20% to 30% of a sample with 10,000 or so clones, approximately 30% of them seen once. The germline V gene has CDR1 SGHNT and CDR2 YENEEA. V was cut by 3 bases and J by 3 bases, with 12 bases left in between. The CDR3 runs to 14 residues. Treatment specified: randomized to nivolumab then ipilimumab (arm A) or the reverse (arm B). The sequencing used tumor tissue (inferred from file names), collected from a patient given nivolumab and ipilimumab in sequence. This clonotype was obtained from a human donor with melanoma. The gene calls are TRBV11-3 and TRBJ2-7; D is perhaps TRBD1 (5 bases). CDR3 sequence reads: CASSFRAAYYEQYF. CDR3 coding DNA: TGTGCCAGCAGCTTCAGGGCGGCTTACTACGAGCAGTACTTC.